The next 20 T cell receptor beta chains were all read from a single sample in a study of Ad26.COV2.S vaccination and SARS-CoV-2 variants. Assay: immunoSEQ multiplex PCR; the TCRdb copy retains only in-frame clones and omits some. This table has roughly 240,000 clones, around 87% appearing once. Documented treatment: roughly 19 received Ad26.COV2.S at low or high dose, single or two shots; five or six received placebo; per-sample allocation not given. At day 63 after the first vaccine or placebo injection, samples were drawn. This material consisted of peripheral blood, taken in a trial of Ad26.COV2.S vaccine versus placebo. All receptors derive from a person between 18 and 60 years old who received the Ad26.COV2.S COVID-19 vaccine or a placebo.

This clone appeared once. The chain is built from TRBV11-2 and TRBJ1-2; D unclear. The germline gives CDR1 SGHAT, CDR2 FQNNGV. The CDR3 has 14 residues. Trimming shortened V by 4 bases and J by 0 bases, and 9 bases separated the two germline ends. CDR3 protein: CASSSGPSNYGYTF. The CDR3 nucleotides read TGTGCCAGCAGCTCCGGGCCATCTAACTATGGCTACACCTTC.

The rearrangement links TRBV6-1 to TRBJ2-7, with 8 bases identical to TRBD1. The CDR3 totals 20 residues. The junction had 24 bases not matched to a gene; V was cut back by 2 bases and J by 6 bases. Germline V CDR1 and CDR2: MNHNS, SASEGT. DNA for the CDR3: TGTGCCAGCAGTGAATGTTTACCTTGGGACAGGTGGTTATGTCATGGCGAGCAGTACTTC. It is translated as CASSECLPWDRWLCHGEQYF.

The J gene is TRBJ2-1, the V gene TRBV7-9, with D uncertain. Between the trimmed V and J ends, which lost 1 base and 6 bases, there was a span of 7 bases. The CDR3 is made up of 13 amino acids. Germline CDR1 is SEHNR and CDR2 is FQNEAQ (reference sequence). CDR3 sequence reads: CASSLEGVNEQFF. The CDR3 DNA follows: TGTGCCAGCAGCTTAGAGGGCGTCAATGAGCAGTTCTTC.

The genes are TRBV7-8 and TRBJ2-2, with D perhaps matching TRBD1 (5 bases). V was shortened by 3 bases and J by 4 bases, with 12 bases between the two germline ends. CDR3 length: 15 residues. Per germline, CDR1 SGHVS and CDR2 FQNEAQ. The CDR3 bases are TGTGCCAGCAGCTTCCAGACAGCTGGCACCGGGGAGCTGTTTTTT. Protein sequence: CASSFQTAGTGELFF.

The chain employs TRBV18 and TRBJ2-1; D possibly corresponds to TRBD1 (7 bases). From germline, CDR1 is KGHSH and CDR2 LQKENI. The V end was cut by 3 bases, the J end by 6 bases, with 12 bases between. This CDR3 region has 14 residues. CDR3 bases: TGTGCCAGCTCACCGACTAGACAGGGCAATGAGCAGTTCTTC. This codes for CASSPTRQGNEQFF. Full variable domain (missing parts from reference TRBV18 and TRBJ2-1): NAGVMQNPRHLVRRRGQEARLRCSPMKGHSHVYWYRQLPEEGLKFMVYLQKENIIDESGMPKERFSAEFPKEGPSILRIQQVVRGDSAAYFCASSPTRQGNEQFFGPGTRLTVL.

This chain uses TRBV9 with TRBJ1-3; D remains unclear. With 5 bases removed from V and 2 bases from J, the gap between germline ends came to 11 bases. Germline V lookup: CDR1 SGDLS, CDR2 YYNGEE. This CDR3 region has 14 residues. CDR3 sequence (DNA): TGTGCCAGCAGTAATCTGAGGGCTGGAAACACCATATATTTT. Its protein product is CASSNLRAGNTIYF.

The chain combines TRBV6-5 with TRBJ1-1; the match to TRBD1 covers 10 bases. With 6 bases clipped from V and 4 bases from J, the junction kept 8 bases outside the gene matches. Germline V gene lookup returns CDR1 MNHEY and CDR2 SVGAGI. The CDR3 extends over 15 amino acids. In nucleotides, the CDR3 is TGTGCCAGCAGCCTCGCCGGGACAGGGGTCACTGAAGCTTTCTTT. Translated: CASSLAGTGVTEAFF.

The V gene is TRBV11-1, the J gene TRBJ2-1; TRBD2 aligns across 12 bases. Germline CDR1 is SGHAT and CDR2 is FQDESV (reference sequence). The CDR3 sequence is 17 residues long. V was pared by 0 bases and J by 2 bases, with 2 bases of the junction left unmatched. The CDR3, as DNA: TGTGCCAGCAGCTTAGCGCTAGCGGGAGGGCCCTACAATGAGCAGTTCTTC. It specifies CASSLALAGGPYNEQFF.

For this clone: At one of its ends the junction is not consistent with the germline gene, which may arise from a read error. This chain connects TRBV7-8 to TRBJ2-4; D may be TRBD2 (5 bases). The CDR3 runs to 12 residues. Germline loops: CDR1 SGHVS, CDR2 FQNEAQ. CDR3 in amino acids: CASSPLTGIWNF. CDR3 DNA: TGTGCCAGCAGCCCCTTGACCGGGATTTGGAACTTC.

The chain is built from TRBV27 and TRBJ2-7, with D perhaps TRBD2 (6 bases). The CDR3 has 13 residues. V was clipped by 11 bases and J by 0 bases, with 14 bases between them. CDR1 is MNHEY, CDR2 SMNVEV, per germline (reference sequence). The chain's CDR3 is CAAGGYNSYEQYF. The CDR3 region has the DNA TGTGCCGCTGGGGGGTACAACTCCTACGAGCAGTACTTC.

This clone has a single count. The rearrangement links TRBV28 to TRBJ1-2; 8 bases line up with TRBD1. This CDR3 is built from 15 residues. CDR1 and CDR2 from the germline V gene are MDHEN and SYDVKM. The V gene end was trimmed by 1 base and the J gene end by 6 bases; junction bases not matched to a gene: 7. CDR3 nucleotide sequence: TGTGCCAGCAGTTTATTGGACAGGGTCGGGAATGGCTACACCTTC. Its translation: CASSLLDRVGNGYTF.

V and J are TRBV28 and TRBJ1-3; D gene unclear. In germline, CDR1 is MDHEN, CDR2 SYDVKM. The germline V and J ends were trimmed by 4 bases and 0 bases, with 19 bases remaining between them. The CDR3 is 18 residues long. DNA for the CDR3: TGTGCCAGCAGTTCCTCGGGAGCCGTGGGCTACTCTGGAAACACCATATATTTT. It translates to CASSSSGAVGYSGNTIYF.

V and J are TRBV19 and TRBJ1-1, with TRBD1 as a possible D gene (5 bases). Between the trimmed V and J ends, which lost 7 bases and 10 bases, there was a span of 13 bases. The germline gives CDR1 LNHDA, CDR2 SQIVND (reference sequence). The CDR3 is 11 amino acids. The CDR3 DNA is TGTGCCAGTATAGACGGGAGGGGAGCTTTCTTT. This encodes CASIDGRGAFF.

The rearrangement links TRBV27 to TRBJ2-1, with 9 bases aligning to TRBD1. The J segment lost 10 bases and the V segment lost 3 bases, leaving 7 bases of the junction unmatched. Germline lookup yields CDR1 MNHEY and CDR2 SMNVEV (reference sequence). This CDR3 comprises 14 residues. CDR3 DNA: TGTGCCAGCAGTTTTCAACAGGGGGCTAGGGAGCAGTTCTTC. Amino acid sequence: CASSFQQGAREQFF.

The rearrangement links TRBV3-1 (or the pseudogene TRBV3-2) to TRBJ2-1; 7 bases align to TRBD1. The germline CDR1 and CDR2 sequences are LGHDT and YNNKEL (reference sequence). The CDR3 has 13 residues. V dropped 5 bases and J dropped 6; count of bases not matched to a gene: 4. CDR3 in DNA: TGTGCCAGCAGCTTGGGACAGACCAATGAGCAGTTCTTC. This codes for CASSLGQTNEQFF.

This clone was counted only a few times. The chain recombines TRBV14 with TRBJ2-7; D possibly matches TRBD1 or TRBD2 (5 bases each). The CDR3 has 11 amino acids. V shed 3 bases and J shed 9 bases, with 9 bases lying between them. Looked up from germline, CDR1 is SGHDN and CDR2 is FVKESK. The CDR3 DNA reads TGTGCCAGCAGCCAGGGGACGATGCAGTACTTC. It codes for CASSQGTMQYF.

The rearrangement links TRBV9 to TRBJ2-5; a possible D gene is TRBD2 (5 bases). V lost 0 bases to trimming and J lost 0 bases, with 9 bases between them. The CDR3 has 15 amino acids. Looked up from germline, CDR1 is SGDLS and CDR2 is YYNGEE. The CDR3 protein is CASSVAEGYQETQYF. The CDR3 bases are TGTGCCAGCAGCGTAGCTGAGGGCTACCAAGAGACCCAGTACTTC.

This chain uses TRBV2 with TRBJ2-1; 8 bases are a match to TRBD2. J gave up 0 bases and V 9 bases, and 10 bases lay outside the gene matches. Germline-derived CDR1 and CDR2 are SNHLY and FYNNEI. The CDR3 totals 16 residues. Here the CDR3 reads CASGGGGPSSYNEQFF. As DNA, the CDR3 is TGTGCCAGTGGTGGCGGGGGGCCTAGCTCCTACAATGAGCAGTTCTTC.

V gene TRBV11-2 combines with J gene TRBJ1-4, with D possibly being TRBD1 (6 bases). The CDR3 contains 14 residues. The germline V gene encodes CDR1 SGHAT and CDR2 FQNNGV. Deletions cut 2 bases from V and 6 bases from J, with 10 bases between. The CDR3 bases are TGTGCCAGCAGCTTATCAGGGGCTGATGAAAAACTGTTTTTT. Its protein is CASSLSGADEKLFF. Supplemented by reference TRBV11-2 and TRBJ1-4, the full variable domain reads EAGVAQSPRYKIIEKRQSVAFWCNPISGHATLYWYQQILGQGPKLLIQFQNNGVVDDSQLPKDRFSAERLKGVDSTLKIQPAKLEDSAVYLCASSLSGADEKLFFGSGTQLSVL.

This clone appeared a few times. J is TRBJ1-6 and V is TRBV6-6, with 7 nucleotides matching TRBD1. Germline CDR1 reads MNHNY; CDR2 reads SVGAGI (reference sequence). CDR3 length equals 14 residues. V shed 10 bases and J 11 bases; nucleotides not matched to a gene: 14. The CDR3 DNA reads TGTGCCACCCTACCAGGGGGGACGAGGGCACCCCTCCACTTT. It encodes CATLPGGTRAPLHF.